Below are 28 T cell receptor beta chains sequenced from a single sample in a study of T cell responses to AZD1222 COVID-19 vaccine. Sequencing was performed with immunoSEQ multiplex PCR; in TCRdb, only in-frame clones are kept and a portion is missing. This table holds about 39,000 clones, 80% to 95% found once. This specimen consisted of peripheral blood, obtained 28 days after the second AZD1222 dose. The receptors originated from an adult who received the AZD1222 COVID-19 vaccine.

The gene calls are TRBV19 and TRBJ2-2, with TRBD2 identical over 7 bases. CDR1 and CDR2 (germline): LNHDA, SQIVND (reference sequence). Losses at the gene ends were 8 bases for V and 5 bases for J; bases not matched to a gene: 5. The CDR3 runs 13 residues. CDR3 region: CASSLGGTGELFF. The CDR3 DNA is TGTGCCAGTTCCCTCGGGGGGACCGGGGAGCTGTTTTTT.

The chain couples TRBV5-1 to TRBJ2-7; 9 bases match TRBD2. This CDR3 has 16 residues. Germline assignment: CDR1 SGHRS and CDR2 YFSETQ. Losses at the gene ends were 0 bases for V and 4 bases for J; bases not matched to a gene: 8. The CDR3 DNA follows: TGCGCCAGCAGCTTGGTCGTTCCGGGACTAGCTTACGAGCAGTACTTC. This translates into CASSLVVPGLAYEQYF.

This clone was seen only once. The chain joins TRBV7-2 to TRBJ1-1; unclear D gene. Trimming removed 4 bases from V and 8 bases from J, with 8 bases in between. The germline CDR1 and CDR2 sequences are SGHTA and FQGNSA. This CDR3 has 11 amino acids. CDR3 amino acids: CASSSLTEAFF. The CDR3 region has the DNA TGTGCCAGCAGCTCCCTCACCGAAGCTTTCTTT. Full variable domain (remainder filled in from reference TRBV7-2 and TRBJ1-1): GAGVSQSPSNKVTEKGKDVELRCDPISGHTALYWYRQSLGQGLEFLIYFQGNSAPDKSGLPSDRFSAERTGGSVSTLTIQRTQQEDSAVYLCASSSLTEAFFGQGTRLTVV.

V and J are TRBV27 and TRBJ2-2, with D perhaps matching TRBD2 (5 bases). Per germline, CDR1 MNHEY and CDR2 SMNVEV (reference sequence). The CDR3 runs 15 residues. Trimming took off 1 base at V and 5 bases at J, with 11 bases between the two ends. CDR3 amino acids: CASSLFSGNTGELFF. The CDR3 DNA reads as TGTGCCAGCAGTTTATTTTCCGGGAATACCGGGGAGCTGTTTTTT.

J is TRBJ1-2 and V is TRBV15; D call uncertain. V was clipped by 0 bases and J by 7 bases, with 15 bases between them. The V gene's germline CDR1 is LNHNV and CDR2 YYDKDF (reference sequence). The CDR3 covers 15 residues. The chain's CDR3 is CATSRDRPGGGGYTF. DNA for the CDR3: TGTGCCACCAGCAGAGATCGACCAGGCGGTGGTGGCTACACCTTC.

V and J are TRBV19 and TRBJ1-2, with 10 bases that match TRBD1. This CDR3 has 16 residues. V shed 1 base and J 2 bases; nucleotides not matched to a gene: 4. CDR1 and CDR2 (germline): LNHDA, SQIVND (reference sequence). The CDR3 spells CASSIVWGQGNYGYTF. CDR3 nucleotide sequence: TGTGCCAGTAGTATAGTATGGGGACAGGGGAACTATGGCTACACCTTC.

This sequence joins TRBV5-1 and TRBJ1-4; D may be TRBD1 (5 bases). The germline CDR1 and CDR2 sequences are SGHRS and YFSETQ. The CDR3 runs to 15 residues. Trimming pared 4 bases from V and 4 bases from J, leaving 14 bases between. The CDR3 bases are TGCGCCAGCAGCGGGGGGGTTGGTTTTAATGAAAAACTGTTTTTT. Its protein product is CASSGGVGFNEKLFF.

The V and J genes are TRBV5-4 and TRBJ1-3; D not certain. The CDR3 contains 14 residues. V was shortened by 4 bases and J by 2 bases, with 10 bases between the two germline ends. In germline, CDR1 is SGHNT, CDR2 YYREEE (reference sequence). The CDR3 nucleotides are TGTGCCAGCAGCATAAGCACGGCTGGAAACACCATATATTTT. Amino acid sequence: CASSISTAGNTIYF.

J is TRBJ1-4 and V is TRBV6-5; 7 positions agree with TRBD1. This CDR3 region has 15 residues. The V and J ends lost 5 bases and 3 bases, in that order; junction bases with no gene match: 6. Germline assignment: CDR1 MNHEY and CDR2 SVGAGI. CDR3 in DNA: TGTGCCAGCAGTAAGGACAGGAGGTCTAATGAAAAACTGTTTTTT. As protein: CASSKDRRSNEKLFF.

The chain couples TRBV11-2 to TRBJ2-3, with D maybe TRBD1 (6 bases). V was pared by 1 base and J by 5 bases, with 7 bases between. CDR1 is SGHAT, CDR2 FQNNGV, per germline. This CDR3 region has 13 residues. CDR3 protein: CASSLGGQDTQYF. CDR3 in DNA: TGTGCCAGCAGCTTAGGGGGGCAAGATACGCAGTATTTT.

V usage is TRBV3-1 (or the pseudogene TRBV3-2) and J usage is TRBJ2-2; possibly TRBD1 or TRBD2 for D (6 bases each). Germline-derived CDR1 and CDR2 are LGHDT and YNNKEL (reference sequence). CDR3 length: 16 amino acids. V was trimmed by 1 base and J by 6 bases, leaving 15 bases between them. This CDR3 reads CASSQGPLGGPGELFF. The CDR3 nucleotides are TGTGCCAGCAGCCAAGGTCCCCTTGGGGGGCCCGGGGAGCTGTTTTTT.

The genes are TRBV11-3 and TRBJ1-1; perhaps TRBD1 as D (6 bases). CDR1 SGHNT and CDR2 YENEEA come from the germline V gene. The CDR3 is made up of 14 amino acids. V shed 1 base and J shed 4 bases, with 10 bases lying between them. CDR3 protein: CASSLGGGSTEAFF. As DNA, the CDR3 is TGTGCCAGCAGCTTAGGTGGGGGCAGCACTGAAGCTTTCTTT.

This clone was counted a single time. The V gene is TRBV11-2, the J gene TRBJ1-5; D may be TRBD1 (5 bases). This CDR3 spans 15 amino acids. V was cut by 5 bases and J by 7 bases, with 18 bases left in between. The germline V gene has CDR1 SGHAT and CDR2 FQNNGV. CDR3 coding DNA: TGTGCCAGCAGCCCCTTCATCGGGGGGAACCAGCCCCAGCATTTT. Encoded protein: CASSPFIGGNQPQHF.

V and J are TRBV7-2 and TRBJ2-5; 10 bases fit TRBD2. V trimming: 4 bases; J trimming: 5 bases; junction bases outside the gene matches: 4. This CDR3 is 14 amino acids long. Germline assignment: CDR1 SGHTA and CDR2 FQGNSA. CDR3 nucleotides: TGTGCCAGCAGCTCCACTAGCGGGGTCGAGACCCAGTACTTC. Protein: CASSSTSGVETQYF.

This sequence joins TRBV24-1 and TRBJ2-1, with 7 bases aligning to TRBD2. Germline V lookup: CDR1 KGHDR, CDR2 SFDVKD. J was trimmed by 10 bases and V by 3 bases; bases with no gene match: 2. The CDR3 has 12 residues. DNA for the CDR3: TGTGCCACCAGTGATCTGGGAGGGGAGCAGTTCTTC. It specifies CATSDLGGEQFF.

The chain recombines TRBV7-4 with TRBJ2-7, with 8 bases aligning to TRBD1. This CDR3 has 17 residues. The V segment lost 0 bases and the J segment 5 bases; nucleotides outside the gene matches: 12. Germline V gene data show CDR1 as SGHVT and CDR2 as SQSDAQ. CDR3 DNA: TGTGCCAGCAGCTTAGCGAAGGGTCGGACAGGGTCGAACGAGCAGTACTTC. This gives the protein CASSLAKGRTGSNEQYF.

The V call is TRBV11-2, the J call TRBJ2-2; D is tentatively TRBD1 or TRBD2 (5 bases each). Deletions cut 2 bases from V and 1 base from J, with 11 bases between. Per germline, CDR1 SGHAT and CDR2 FQNNGV. The CDR3 runs 16 residues. CDR3 in DNA: TGTGCCAGCAGCTTAATGGGACGGCGGAACACCGGGGAGCTGTTTTTT. Translation gives CASSLMGRRNTGELFF.

The V call is TRBV7-2, the J call TRBJ1-1, with D uncertain. CDR1 SGHTA and CDR2 FQGNSA come from the germline V gene. The ends were cut back, 6 bases at V and 0 bases at J, with 11 bases in the middle. CDR3 length: 14 amino acids. The CDR3 protein is CASSPDTLNTEAFF. In DNA form, the CDR3 reads TGTGCCAGCAGTCCCGACACCTTGAACACTGAAGCTTTCTTT.

This chain joins TRBV12-3 or TRBV12-4 and TRBJ1-3; D call uncertain. The length of the CDR3 is 10 residues. Deletions cut 6 bases from V and 9 bases from J, with 6 bases between. The CDR3 DNA reads as TGTGCCAGCAGCAGAGGCACCATATATTTT. Translation: CASSRGTIYF.

V gene TRBV5-8 combines with J gene TRBJ1-4; D is uncertain. V was clipped by 0 bases and J by 4 bases, with 19 bases between them. The CDR3 contains 18 residues. The V gene's germline CDR1 is SGHTS and CDR2 YDEGEE. CDR3 sequence (DNA): TGTGCCAGCAGCTTGGACGTAATTGGGTCACGGCATAATGAAAAACTGTTTTTT. Translation: CASSLDVIGSRHNEKLFF.

V gene TRBV7-2 combines with J gene TRBJ1-1; possible D gene TRBD1, 5 bases. Trimming removed 6 bases at V and 8 bases at J, with 16 bases between. This CDR3 has 13 residues. From germline, CDR1 is SGHTA and CDR2 FQGNSA. This CDR3 is CASSFRQPGEAFF. DNA of the CDR3: TGTGCCAGCAGTTTTAGACAGCCAGGGGAAGCTTTCTTT.

The V and J genes are TRBV11-2 and TRBJ2-5; D could derive from TRBD1 or TRBD2 (6 bases each). The CDR3 runs to 16 residues. Germline assignment: CDR1 SGHAT and CDR2 FQNNGV. With 4 bases removed from V and 1 base from J, the gap between germline ends came to 16 bases. CDR3 loop: CASSSSPGAPQETQYF. DNA for the CDR3: TGTGCCAGCAGCTCTTCCCCGGGGGCCCCCCAAGAGACCCAGTACTTC.

This chain connects TRBV6-5 to TRBJ1-1; D ambiguous. The length of the CDR3 is 14 residues. Deletions cut 2 bases from V and 0 bases from J, with 7 bases between. Germline assignment: CDR1 MNHEY and CDR2 SVGAGI. The CDR3 DNA reads as TGTGCCAGCAGTTACGAGGCTATGAACACTGAAGCTTTCTTT. This encodes CASSYEAMNTEAFF.

The chain is built from TRBV19 and TRBJ2-3; D gene uncertain. The V and J ends lost 8 bases and 2 bases respectively, with 5 bases between them. Germline V lookup: CDR1 LNHDA, CDR2 SQIVND (reference sequence). The CDR3 spans 11 residues. CDR3 sequence: CASRYTDTQYF. The CDR3, as DNA: TGTGCCAGTCGGTACACAGATACGCAGTATTTT.

CDR3 sequence reads: CASTGTRDDQPQHF. The CDR3 DNA is TGTGCCAGTACTGGGACAAGGGACGATCAGCCCCAGCATTTT. The V call is TRBV19, the J call TRBJ1-5, with a weak D call TRBD1 (6 bases). The germline CDR1 and CDR2 sequences are LNHDA and SQIVND (reference sequence). CDR3 length equals 14 residues. The ends were cut back, 7 bases at V and 5 bases at J, with 15 bases in the middle.

The V and J genes are TRBV6-2 or TRBV6-3 and TRBJ1-5, with D possibly being TRBD1 (5 bases). The CDR3 extends over 14 amino acids. CDR1 and CDR2 from the germline V gene are MNHEY and SVGEGT. V dropped 2 bases and J dropped 7 bases, with 12 bases sitting between them. Here the CDR3 DNA reads TGTGCCAGCAGTTACGAAGGGGTACGGCAGCCCCAGCATTTT. Protein product: CASSYEGVRQPQHF.

The chain carries TRBV7-9 and TRBJ2-5; no clear D. The V end was cut by 5 bases, the J end by 5 bases, with 12 bases between. Germline-derived CDR1 and CDR2 are SEHNR and FQNEAQ (reference sequence). The CDR3 extends over 13 amino acids. CDR3 nucleotide sequence: TGTGCCAGCAGCCTCGACATCTTGGAGACCCAGTACTTC. This sequence encodes CASSLDILETQYF.

The chain is built from TRBV6-5 and TRBJ2-5; 7 nucleotides agree with TRBD1. Germline CDR1 and CDR2: MNHEY and SVGAGI. After removal of 2 bases from V and 5 bases from J, the junction contained 8 bases not matched to a gene. The CDR3 totals 15 residues. Here the CDR3 reads CASSYEGAGAETQYF. The CDR3 coding sequence is TGTGCCAGCAGTTACGAGGGGGCTGGGGCGGAGACCCAGTACTTC.